Given below is one T cell receptor (beta chain) in context. This sample was taken from a study of blood T cell repertoires in COVID-19. Overall study: The United States, Italy and Spain supplied acute and convalescent COVID-19 samples. Sample material is recorded as cDNA or gDNA derived from T cells, B-cell-depleted T cells, or PBMCs.

Original processing notes: The authors estimated nucleated cell counts from reference gene primer amplification. Profiling relied on immunoSEQ multiplex PCR, and the TCRdb table lists in-frame clones only, not all of them. The D gene and trimming were derived from the DNA, and the V and J assignments and clone size from that table. Of tens of thousands of clones in the sample, roughly 90% were seen once. The CDR3 extends over 17 amino acids. Looked up from germline, CDR1 is LGHNA and CDR2 is YNFKEQ. Trimming removed 0 bases from V and 0 bases from J; junction bases left unmatched: 7. The clonotype originates from a human donor in a cohort sampled during active COVID-19. The sequenced sample consisted of peripheral blood. The rearrangement uses TRBV4-2 and TRBJ2-7; 8 nucleotides align to TRBD1. CDR3 sequence: CASSQEGLGQVSYEQYF. The DNA for the CDR3 is TGTGCCAGCAGCCAAGAGGGCTTGGGACAGGTCTCCTACGAGCAGTACTTC.